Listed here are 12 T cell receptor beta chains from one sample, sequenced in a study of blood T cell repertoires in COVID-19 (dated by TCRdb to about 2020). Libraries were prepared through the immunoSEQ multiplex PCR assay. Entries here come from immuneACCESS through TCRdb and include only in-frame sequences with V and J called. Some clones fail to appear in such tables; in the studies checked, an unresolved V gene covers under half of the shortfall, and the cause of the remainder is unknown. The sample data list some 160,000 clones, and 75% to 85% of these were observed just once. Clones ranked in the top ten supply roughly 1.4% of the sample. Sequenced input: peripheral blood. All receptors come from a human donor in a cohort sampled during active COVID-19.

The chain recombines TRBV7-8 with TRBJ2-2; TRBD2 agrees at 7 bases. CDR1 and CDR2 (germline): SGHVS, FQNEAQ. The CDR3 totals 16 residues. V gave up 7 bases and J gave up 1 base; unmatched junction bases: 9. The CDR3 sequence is CASTQWEGKNTGELFF. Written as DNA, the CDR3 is TGTGCCAGCACCCAGTGGGAGGGGAAGAACACCGGGGAGCTGTTTTTT.

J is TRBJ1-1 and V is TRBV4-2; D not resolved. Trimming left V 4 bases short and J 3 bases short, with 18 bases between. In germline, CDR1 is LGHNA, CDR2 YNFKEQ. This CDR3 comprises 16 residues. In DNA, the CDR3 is TGTGCCAGCAGCCCACGCCGGGGAAGTGGCGACACTGAAGCTTTCTTT. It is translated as CASSPRRGSGDTEAFF.

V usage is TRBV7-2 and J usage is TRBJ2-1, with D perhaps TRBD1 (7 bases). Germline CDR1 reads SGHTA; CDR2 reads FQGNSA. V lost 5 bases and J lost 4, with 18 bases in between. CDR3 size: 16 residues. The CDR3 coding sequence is TGTGCCAGCAGCCCCAGGCGGGACAGAGATTACAATGAGCAGTTCTTC. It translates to CASSPRRDRDYNEQFF.

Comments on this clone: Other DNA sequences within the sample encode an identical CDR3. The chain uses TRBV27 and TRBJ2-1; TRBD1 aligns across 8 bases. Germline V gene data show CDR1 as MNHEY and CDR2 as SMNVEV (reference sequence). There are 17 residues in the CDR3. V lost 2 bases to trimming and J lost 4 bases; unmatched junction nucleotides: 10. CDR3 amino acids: CASSLRVGQGAYNEQFF. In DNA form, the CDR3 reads TGTGCCAGCAGTTTACGGGTCGGACAGGGAGCATACAATGAGCAGTTCTTC.

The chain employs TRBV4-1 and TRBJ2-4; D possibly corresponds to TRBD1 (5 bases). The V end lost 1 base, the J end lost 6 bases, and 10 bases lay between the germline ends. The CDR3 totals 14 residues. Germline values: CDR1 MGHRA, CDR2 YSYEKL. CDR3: CASSQGAGLNIQYF. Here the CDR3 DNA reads TGCGCCAGCAGCCAAGGGGCAGGGCTAAACATTCAGTACTTC.

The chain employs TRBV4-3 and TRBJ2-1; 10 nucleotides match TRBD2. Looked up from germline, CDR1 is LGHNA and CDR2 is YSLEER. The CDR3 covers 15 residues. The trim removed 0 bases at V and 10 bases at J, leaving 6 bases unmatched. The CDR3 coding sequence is TGCGCCAGCAGCCAAGAAGGTCTAGCGGGAGAGGAGCAGTTCTTC. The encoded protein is CASSQEGLAGEEQFF.

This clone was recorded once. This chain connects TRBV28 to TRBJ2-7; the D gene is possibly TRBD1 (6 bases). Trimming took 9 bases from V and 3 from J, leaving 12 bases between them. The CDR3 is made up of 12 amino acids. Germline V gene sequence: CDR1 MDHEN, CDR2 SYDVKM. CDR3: CARRGYNYEQYF. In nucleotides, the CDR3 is TGTGCCAGGAGGGGGTATAACTACGAGCAGTACTTC.

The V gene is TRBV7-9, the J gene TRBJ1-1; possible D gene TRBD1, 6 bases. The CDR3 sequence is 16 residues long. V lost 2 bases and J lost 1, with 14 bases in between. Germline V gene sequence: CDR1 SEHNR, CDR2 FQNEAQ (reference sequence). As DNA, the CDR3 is TGTGCCAGCAGCTTAACTACCGGGACATCGAACACTGAAGCTTTCTTT. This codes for CASSLTTGTSNTEAFF. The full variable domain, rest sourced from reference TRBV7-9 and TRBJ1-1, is DTGVSQNPRHKITKRGQNVTFRCDPISEHNRLYWYRQTLGQGPEFLTYFQNEAQLEKSRLLSDRFSAERPKGSFSTLEIQRTEQGDSAMYLCASSLTTGTSNTEAFFGQGTRLTVV.

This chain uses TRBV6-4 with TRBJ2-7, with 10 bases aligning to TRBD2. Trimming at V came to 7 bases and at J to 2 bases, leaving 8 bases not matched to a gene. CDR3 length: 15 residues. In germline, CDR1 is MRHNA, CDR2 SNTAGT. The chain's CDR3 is CASTATSGDAYEQYF. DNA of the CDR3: TGTGCCAGCACCGCCACTAGCGGGGACGCCTACGAGCAGTACTTC.

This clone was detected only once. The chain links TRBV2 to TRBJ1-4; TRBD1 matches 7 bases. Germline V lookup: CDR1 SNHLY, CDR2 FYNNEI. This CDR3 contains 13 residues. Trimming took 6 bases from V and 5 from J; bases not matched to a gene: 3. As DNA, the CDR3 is TGTGCCAGCAGGGGACAGATAAATGAAAAACTGTTTTTT. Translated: CASRGQINEKLFF.

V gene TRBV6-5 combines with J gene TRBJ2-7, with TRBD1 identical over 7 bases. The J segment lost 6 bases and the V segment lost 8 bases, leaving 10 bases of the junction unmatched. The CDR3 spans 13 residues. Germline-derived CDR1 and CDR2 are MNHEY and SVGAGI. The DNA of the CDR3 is TGTGCCAGCCATCACGGGACAGACATCGAGCAGTACTTC. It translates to CASHHGTDIEQYF.

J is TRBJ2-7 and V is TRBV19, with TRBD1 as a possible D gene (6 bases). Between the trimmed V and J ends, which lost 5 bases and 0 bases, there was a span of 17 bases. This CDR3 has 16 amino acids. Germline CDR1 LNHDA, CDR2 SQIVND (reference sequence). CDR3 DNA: TGTGCCAGTAGTCCCCGGACAGTTTCGAGCTCCTACGAGCAGTACTTC. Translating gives CASSPRTVSSSYEQYF.